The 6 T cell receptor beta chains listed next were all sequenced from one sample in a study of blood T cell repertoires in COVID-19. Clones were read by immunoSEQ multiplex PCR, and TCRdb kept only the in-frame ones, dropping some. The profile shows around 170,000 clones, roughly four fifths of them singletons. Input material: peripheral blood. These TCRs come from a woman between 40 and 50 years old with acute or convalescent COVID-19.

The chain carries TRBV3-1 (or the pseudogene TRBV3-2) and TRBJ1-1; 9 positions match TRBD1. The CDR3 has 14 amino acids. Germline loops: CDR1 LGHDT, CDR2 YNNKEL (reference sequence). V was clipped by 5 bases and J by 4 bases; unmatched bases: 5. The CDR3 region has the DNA TGTGCCAGCAGCATCACACAGGGGGCCACTGAAGCTTTCTTT. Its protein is CASSITQGATEAFF.

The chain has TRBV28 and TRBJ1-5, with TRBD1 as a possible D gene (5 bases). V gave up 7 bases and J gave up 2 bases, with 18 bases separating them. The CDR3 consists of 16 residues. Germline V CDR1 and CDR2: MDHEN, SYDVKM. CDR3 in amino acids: CASTQGAHRGNQPQHF. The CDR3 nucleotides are TGTGCCAGCACTCAAGGGGCTCATCGGGGCAATCAGCCCCAGCATTTT.

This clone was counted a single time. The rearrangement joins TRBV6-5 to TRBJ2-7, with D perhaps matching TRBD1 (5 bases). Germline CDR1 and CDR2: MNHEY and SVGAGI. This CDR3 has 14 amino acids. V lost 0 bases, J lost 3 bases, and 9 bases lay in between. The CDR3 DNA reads TGTGCCAGCAGTTACTCTCTAACAGGCTACGAGCAGTACTTC. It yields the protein CASSYSLTGYEQYF.

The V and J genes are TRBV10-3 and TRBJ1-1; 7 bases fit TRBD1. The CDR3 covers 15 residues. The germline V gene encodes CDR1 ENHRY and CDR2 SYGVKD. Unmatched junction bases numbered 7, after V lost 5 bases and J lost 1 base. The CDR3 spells CAISPLTGSNTEAFF. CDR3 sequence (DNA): TGTGCCATCAGTCCACTGACAGGGTCGAACACTGAAGCTTTCTTT.

This CDR3 is CASSPGTYEQYF. The DNA of the CDR3 is TGTGCCAGTAGTCCCGGGACTTACGAGCAGTACTTC. V and J are TRBV19 and TRBJ2-7; D is perhaps TRBD2 (6 bases). Germline CDR1 reads LNHDA; CDR2 reads SQIVND (reference sequence). Trimming left V 5 bases short and J 4 bases short, with 9 bases between. The CDR3 totals 12 residues.

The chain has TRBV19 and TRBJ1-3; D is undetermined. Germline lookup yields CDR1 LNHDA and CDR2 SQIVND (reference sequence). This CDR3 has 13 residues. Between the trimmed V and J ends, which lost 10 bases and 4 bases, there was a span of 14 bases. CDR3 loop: CATGAGSGNTIYF. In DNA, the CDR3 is TGTGCCACAGGTGCGGGGTCGGGAAACACCATATATTTT.